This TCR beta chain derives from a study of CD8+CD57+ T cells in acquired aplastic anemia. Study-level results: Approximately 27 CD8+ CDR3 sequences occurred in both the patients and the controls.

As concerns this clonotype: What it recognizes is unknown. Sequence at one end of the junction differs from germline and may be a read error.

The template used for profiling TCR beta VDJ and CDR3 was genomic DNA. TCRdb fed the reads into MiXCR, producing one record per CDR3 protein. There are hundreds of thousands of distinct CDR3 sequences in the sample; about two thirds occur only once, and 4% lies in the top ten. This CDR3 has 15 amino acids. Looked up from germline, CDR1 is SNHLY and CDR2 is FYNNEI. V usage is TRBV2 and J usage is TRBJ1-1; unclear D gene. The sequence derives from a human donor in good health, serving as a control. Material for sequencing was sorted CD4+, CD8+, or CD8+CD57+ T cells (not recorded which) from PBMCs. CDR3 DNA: TGTGCCAGCAGCCGGCTGGGTGGTATGACCGGGGAGGCGTTTTTT. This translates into CASSRLGGMTGEAFF.